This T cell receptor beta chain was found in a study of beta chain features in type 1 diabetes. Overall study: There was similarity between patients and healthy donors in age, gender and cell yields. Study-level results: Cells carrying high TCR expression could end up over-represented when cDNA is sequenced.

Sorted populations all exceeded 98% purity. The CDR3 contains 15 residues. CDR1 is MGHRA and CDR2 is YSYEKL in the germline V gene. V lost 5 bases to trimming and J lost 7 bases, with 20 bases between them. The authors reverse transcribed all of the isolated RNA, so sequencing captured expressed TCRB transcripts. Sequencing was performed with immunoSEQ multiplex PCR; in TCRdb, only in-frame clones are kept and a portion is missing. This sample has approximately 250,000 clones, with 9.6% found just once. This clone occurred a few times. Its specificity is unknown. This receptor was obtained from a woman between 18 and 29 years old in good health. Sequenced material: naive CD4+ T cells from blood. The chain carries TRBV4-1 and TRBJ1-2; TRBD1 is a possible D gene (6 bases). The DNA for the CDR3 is TGCGCCAGCAGCGTTAACAGGGCTTCTTCTCTTGGCTACACCTTC. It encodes CASSVNRASSLGYTF.